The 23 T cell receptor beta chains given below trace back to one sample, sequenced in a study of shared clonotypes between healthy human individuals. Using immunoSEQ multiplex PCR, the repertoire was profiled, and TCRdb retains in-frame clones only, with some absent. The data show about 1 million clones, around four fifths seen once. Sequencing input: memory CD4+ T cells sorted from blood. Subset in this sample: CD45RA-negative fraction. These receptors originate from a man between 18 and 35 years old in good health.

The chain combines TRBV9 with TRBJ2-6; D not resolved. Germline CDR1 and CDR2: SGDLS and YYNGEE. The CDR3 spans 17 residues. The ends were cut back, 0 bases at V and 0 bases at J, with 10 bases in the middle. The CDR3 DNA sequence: TGTGCCAGCAGCGTAGCCTCATGGAGCTCTGGGGCCAACGTCCTGACTTTC. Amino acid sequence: CASSVASWSSGANVLTF.

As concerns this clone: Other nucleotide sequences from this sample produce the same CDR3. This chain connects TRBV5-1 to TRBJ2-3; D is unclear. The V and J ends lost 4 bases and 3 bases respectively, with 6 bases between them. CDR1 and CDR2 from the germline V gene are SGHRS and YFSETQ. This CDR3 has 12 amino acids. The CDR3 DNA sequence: TGCGCCAGCAGCCCCTCGACAGATACGCAGTATTTT. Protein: CASSPSTDTQYF. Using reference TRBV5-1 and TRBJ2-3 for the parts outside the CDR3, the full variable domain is KAGVTQTPRYLIKTRGQQVTLSCSPISGHRSVSWYQQTPGQGLQFLFEYFSETQRNKGNFPGRFSGRQFSNSRSEMNVSTLELGDSALYLCASSPSTDTQYFGPGTRLTVL.

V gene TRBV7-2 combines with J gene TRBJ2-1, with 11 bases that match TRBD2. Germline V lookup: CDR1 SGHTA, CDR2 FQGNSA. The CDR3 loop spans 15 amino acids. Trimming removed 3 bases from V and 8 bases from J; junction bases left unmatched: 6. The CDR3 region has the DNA TGTGCCAGCAGCTTTAGCGGGAGGGCCATGGATGAGCAGTTCTTC. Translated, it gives CASSFSGRAMDEQFF.

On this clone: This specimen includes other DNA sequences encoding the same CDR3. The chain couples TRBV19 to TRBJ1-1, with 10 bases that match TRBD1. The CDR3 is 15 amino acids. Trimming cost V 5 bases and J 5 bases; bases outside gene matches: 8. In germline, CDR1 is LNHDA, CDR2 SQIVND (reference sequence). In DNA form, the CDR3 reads TGTGCCAGTAGTGGGGGGGACAGGGGTTCGACTGAAGCTTTCTTT. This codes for CASSGGDRGSTEAFF.

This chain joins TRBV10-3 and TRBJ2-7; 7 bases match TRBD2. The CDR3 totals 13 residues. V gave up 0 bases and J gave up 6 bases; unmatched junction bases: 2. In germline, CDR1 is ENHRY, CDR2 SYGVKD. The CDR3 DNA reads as TGTGCCATCAGTGAGTCGGGGGGGGTCGAGCAGTACTTC. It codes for CAISESGGVEQYF.

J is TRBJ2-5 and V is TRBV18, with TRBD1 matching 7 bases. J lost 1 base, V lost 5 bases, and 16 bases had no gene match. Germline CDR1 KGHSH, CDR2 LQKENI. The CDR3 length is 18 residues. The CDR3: CASSLTFSGGQAQETQYF. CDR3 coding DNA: TGTGCCAGCTCATTAACGTTCTCCGGAGGACAGGCCCAAGAGACCCAGTACTTC.

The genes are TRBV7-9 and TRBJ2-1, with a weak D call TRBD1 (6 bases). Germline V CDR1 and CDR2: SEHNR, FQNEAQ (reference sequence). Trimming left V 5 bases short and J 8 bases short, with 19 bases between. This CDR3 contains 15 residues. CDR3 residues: CASSPRSTGSHEQFF. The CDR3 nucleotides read TGTGCCAGCAGCCCACGTTCCACAGGGTCCCATGAGCAGTTCTTC.

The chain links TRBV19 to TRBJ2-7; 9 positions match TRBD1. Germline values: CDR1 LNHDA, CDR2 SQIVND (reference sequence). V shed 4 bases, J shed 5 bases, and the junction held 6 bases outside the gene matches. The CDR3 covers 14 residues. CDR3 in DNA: TGTGCCAGTAGTAAGGGACAGGGAAGCGACGAGCAGTACTTC. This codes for CASSKGQGSDEQYF.

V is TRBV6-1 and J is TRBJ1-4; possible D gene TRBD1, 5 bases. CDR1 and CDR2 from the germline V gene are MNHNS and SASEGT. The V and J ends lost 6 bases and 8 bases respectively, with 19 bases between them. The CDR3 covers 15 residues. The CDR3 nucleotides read TGTGCCAGCAGCCGGAGGGGTGACGAATCGGAAAAACTGTTTTTT. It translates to CASSRRGDESEKLFF.

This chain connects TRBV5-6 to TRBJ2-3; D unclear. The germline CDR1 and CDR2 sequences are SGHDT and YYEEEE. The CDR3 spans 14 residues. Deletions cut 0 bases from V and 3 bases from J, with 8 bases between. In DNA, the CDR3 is TGTGCCAGCAGCTTGGGGGGATGGACAGATACGCAGTATTTT. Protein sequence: CASSLGGWTDTQYF. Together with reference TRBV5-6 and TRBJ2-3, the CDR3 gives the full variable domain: DAGVTQSPTHLIKTRGQQVTLRCSPKSGHDTVSWYQQALGQGPQFIFQYYEEEERQRGNFPDRFSGHQFPNYSSELNVNALLLGDSALYLCASSLGGWTDTQYFGPGTRLTVL.

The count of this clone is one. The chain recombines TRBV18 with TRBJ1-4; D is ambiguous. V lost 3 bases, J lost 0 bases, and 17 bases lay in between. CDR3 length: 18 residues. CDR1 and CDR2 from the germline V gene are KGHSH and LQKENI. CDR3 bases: TGTGCCAGCTCACCCAACCCCCGGCAGTTTGCAACTAATGAAAAACTGTTTTTT. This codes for CASSPNPRQFATNEKLFF.

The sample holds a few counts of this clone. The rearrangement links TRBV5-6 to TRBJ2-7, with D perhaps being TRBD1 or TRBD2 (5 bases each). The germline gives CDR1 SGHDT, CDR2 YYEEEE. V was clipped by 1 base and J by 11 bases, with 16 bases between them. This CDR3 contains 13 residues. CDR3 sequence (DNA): TGTGCCAGCAGCTTGCATCGGGTGGGGGTGAAGTACTTC. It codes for CASSLHRVGVKYF. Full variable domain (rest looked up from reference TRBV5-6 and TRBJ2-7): DAGVTQSPTHLIKTRGQQVTLRCSPKSGHDTVSWYQQALGQGPQFIFQYYEEEERQRGNFPDRFSGHQFPNYSSELNVNALLLGDSALYLCASSLHRVGVKYFGPGTRLTVT.

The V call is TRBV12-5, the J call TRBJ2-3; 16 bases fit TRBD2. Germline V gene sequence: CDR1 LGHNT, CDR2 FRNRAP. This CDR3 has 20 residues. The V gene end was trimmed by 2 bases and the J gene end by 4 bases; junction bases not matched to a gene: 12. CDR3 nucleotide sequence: TGTGCTAGTGGTTTGACTATAGGGACTAGCGGGGGGGCCATGTCAGATACGCAGTATTTT. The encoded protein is CASGLTIGTSGGAMSDTQYF.

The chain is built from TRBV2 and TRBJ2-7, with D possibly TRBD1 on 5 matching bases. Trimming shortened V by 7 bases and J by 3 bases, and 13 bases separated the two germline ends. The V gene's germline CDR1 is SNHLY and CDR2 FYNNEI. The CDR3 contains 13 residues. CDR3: CASNVGQNYEQYF. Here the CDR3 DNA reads TGTGCCAGCAACGTTGGACAAAACTACGAGCAGTACTTC.

The CDR3 sequence is CASIRTGPTYEQYF. Here the CDR3 DNA reads TGTGCCAGCATTCGGACAGGGCCTACCTACGAGCAGTACTTC. J is TRBJ2-5 and V is TRBV2; 8 bases match TRBD1. Near its end, the DNA agrees better with TRBJ2-7, so the J call may be wrong. Germline V gives CDR1 SNHLY, CDR2 FYNNEI. This CDR3 is 14 amino acids long.

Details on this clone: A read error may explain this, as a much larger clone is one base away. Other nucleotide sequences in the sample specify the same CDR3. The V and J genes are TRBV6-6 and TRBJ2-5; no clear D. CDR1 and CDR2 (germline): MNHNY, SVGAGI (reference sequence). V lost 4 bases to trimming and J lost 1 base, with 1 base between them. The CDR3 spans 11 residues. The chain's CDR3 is CASSFQETQYF. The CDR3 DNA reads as TGTGCCAGCAGTTTCCAAGAGACCCAGTACTTC.

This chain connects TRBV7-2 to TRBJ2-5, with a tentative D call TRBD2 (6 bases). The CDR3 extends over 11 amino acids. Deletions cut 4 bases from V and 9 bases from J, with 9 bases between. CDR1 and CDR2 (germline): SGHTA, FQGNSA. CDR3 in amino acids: CASSWGLPQYF. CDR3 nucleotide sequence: TGTGCCAGCAGCTGGGGACTGCCCCAGTACTTC.

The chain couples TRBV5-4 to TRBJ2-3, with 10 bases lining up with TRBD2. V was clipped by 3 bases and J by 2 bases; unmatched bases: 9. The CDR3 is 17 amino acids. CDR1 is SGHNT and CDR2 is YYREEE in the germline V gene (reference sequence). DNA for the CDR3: TGTGCCAGCAGCTGGGGGCAGGGGACTAGCGACACAGATACGCAGTATTTT. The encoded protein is CASSWGQGTSDTDTQYF.

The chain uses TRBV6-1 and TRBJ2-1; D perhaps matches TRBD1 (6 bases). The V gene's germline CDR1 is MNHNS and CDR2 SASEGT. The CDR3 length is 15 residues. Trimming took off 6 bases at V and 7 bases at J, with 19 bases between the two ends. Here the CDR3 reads CASSESMQGRNEQFF. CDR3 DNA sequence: TGTGCCAGCAGCGAAAGTATGCAGGGGCGGAATGAGCAGTTCTTC.

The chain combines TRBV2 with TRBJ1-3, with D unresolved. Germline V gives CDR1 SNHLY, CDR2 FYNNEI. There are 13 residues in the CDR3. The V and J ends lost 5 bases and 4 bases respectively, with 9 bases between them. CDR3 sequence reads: CASSLSPGNTIYF. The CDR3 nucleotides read TGTGCCAGCAGTCTTTCTCCCGGAAACACCATATATTTT.

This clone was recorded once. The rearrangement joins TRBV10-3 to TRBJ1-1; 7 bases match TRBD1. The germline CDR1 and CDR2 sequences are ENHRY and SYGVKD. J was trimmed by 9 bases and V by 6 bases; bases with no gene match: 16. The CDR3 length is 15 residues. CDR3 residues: CAIRTTLQKTGQAFF. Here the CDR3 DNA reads TGTGCCATCAGGACAACCTTGCAGAAGACAGGGCAAGCTTTCTTT.

The CDR3, as DNA: TGTGCCAGCAGCCAAGTGGGAGGGACCCCCACCCAGGAGCAGTACTTC. Its translation is CASSQVGGTPTQEQYF. The V and J genes are TRBV14 and TRBJ2-7; 7 bases line up with TRBD2. Germline lookup yields CDR1 SGHDN and CDR2 FVKESK. V was pared by 1 base and J by 7 bases, with 13 bases of the junction left unmatched. The CDR3 length is 16 residues.

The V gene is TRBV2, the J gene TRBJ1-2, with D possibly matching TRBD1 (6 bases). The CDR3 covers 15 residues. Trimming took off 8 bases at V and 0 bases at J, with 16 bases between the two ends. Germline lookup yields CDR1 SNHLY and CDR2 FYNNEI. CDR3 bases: TGTGCCAGCGGGGCAGGGGTTTATTCTAACTATGGCTACACCTTC. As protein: CASGAGVYSNYGYTF.